This TCR beta chain was observed in a study of T cell responses to AZD1222 COVID-19 vaccine (dated by TCRdb to about 2021). At the level of the whole study: A total of approximately 240 trial participants underwent TCR sequencing, of whom under 220 had received two doses of AZD1222 and roughly 26 had received two doses of the MenACWY control vaccine. Trial participants were enrolled by age into 18-55, 56-69 and 70-plus year subgroups, with approximately 150, 30 and 60 TCR-sequenced participants respectively.

The CDR3 regions of human TCRbeta chains were analyzed by immunosequencing. On the study's bioinformatics: TCRs in the repertoires were compared against a reference library of SARS-CoV-2-specific TCRs that had been generated with the MIRA antigen-specificity platform. Breadth was defined as the fraction of unique TCRs that were SARS-CoV-2-associated. Depth was defined as the fraction of total T cells that were SARS-CoV-2-associated. Using the MIRA data, every spike-specific TCR was mapped to the spike region that the TCR reacted to and assigned to either a CD4 or a CD8 class. Log10-transformed breadth and depth values were compared by one-way ANOVA with Sidak's multiple comparisons tests. Here the immuneACCESS table is served through TCRdb, limited to in-frame sequences with V and J called. Missing clones are a known gap in these copies; in checked studies unresolved V genes cover under half, and the rest lacks a known reason. The V and J calls and clone size are taken from that table; D and trimming were inferred from the DNA. This sample gives about 150,000 clones in total; less than 90% of them show up just once. 5.5% of the sample lies in the top ten.

Sample time point, as interpreted from the label and publication: baseline before first vaccination. The sample's treatment or condition label, in plain terms: meningococcal conjugate vaccine given as trial control. Vaccinee samples came from UK trials COV001 and COV002, including a single-blind randomized controlled phase 2/3 trial of AZD1222 (ChAdOx1 nCoV-19) in healthy adults. For TCRbeta chain sequencing, PBMC samples from trial participants were taken at day 0 and at day 28 after the second dose. Beyond this particular receptor, the publication reports: Vaccine-associated CD4 TCRs spanned the whole spike protein, with dominant responses in regions 160-218 and 743-854. In the small 56-69-year group, the increase in depth fell short of significance, most likely because of low power. Because no day 14 peak-response samples were available, the repertoires could be characterized only after the peak T cell response. Only five or six AZD1222 recipients were SARS-CoV-2 seropositive at baseline, limiting conclusions about previously exposed vaccinees. Participants were mostly white British, with more females than males. The authors suggested clonal diversity may have been underestimated. Reportedly, close to half of the unique spike-specific TCRs recognized epitopes lying outside the regions that are mutated in the B.1.351 and B.1.1.7 variants. Spike-specific TCR breadth and depth rose significantly after two AZD1222 doses compared with day 0 and with MenACWY recipients.

CDR1 MDHEN and CDR2 SYDVKM are derived from the germline V gene. The CDR3 numbers 15 residues from cysteine through valine. Here the CDR3 DNA is all that survives: 45 bases in frame from base 1. V is reduced by 5 bases and J by 2 bases, leaving a spacing of 16 bases between them. Concerning this clone itself: Its antigen has not been determined. It has no much larger one-base neighbor in the sample; base qualities were not kept.

Material: peripheral blood, obtained on day 0 of MenACWY control vaccination. The chain couples TRBV28 to TRBJ2-7; confidence is insufficient to name the D gene. The TCR originated in an adult in good health. Here is the DNA: TGTGCCAGCAGTGTCGGCCGGGCCTTAACCTACGAGCAGTACGTC. Its coded protein is CASSVGRALTYEQYV.